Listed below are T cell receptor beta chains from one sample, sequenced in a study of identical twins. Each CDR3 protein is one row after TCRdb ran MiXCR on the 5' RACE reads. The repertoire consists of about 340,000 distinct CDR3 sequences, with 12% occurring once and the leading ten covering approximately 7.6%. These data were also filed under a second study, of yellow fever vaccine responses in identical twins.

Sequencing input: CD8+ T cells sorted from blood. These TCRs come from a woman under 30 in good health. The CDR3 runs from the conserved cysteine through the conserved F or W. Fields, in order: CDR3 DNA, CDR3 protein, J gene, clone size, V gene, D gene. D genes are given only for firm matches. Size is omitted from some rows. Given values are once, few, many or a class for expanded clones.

CDR3 DNA: TGTGCCAGCAGCTTAACACCCGGGACAGGGGGCACAGATACGCAGTATTTT
CDR3 protein: CASSLTPGTGGTDTQYF
J gene: TRBJ2-3
clone size: .
V gene: TRBV7-6
D gene: TRBD1

CDR3 DNA: TGTGCCGGCGGGGGAAATGGAGAGACCCGGTACTTC
CDR3 protein: CAGGGNGETRYF
J gene: TRBJ2-5
clone size: .
V gene: TRBV12-3/TRBV12-4
D gene: TRBD2

CDR3 DNA: TGTGCCAGCAGCCTAGGGGTAACTCCTTGGCTCGCCGGGGAGCTGTTTTTT
CDR3 protein: CASSLGVTPWLAGELFF
J gene: TRBJ2-2
clone size: few
V gene: TRBV27
D gene: .

CDR3 DNA: TGTGCCAGCAACGGGAGGGTCACAGATACGCAGTATTTT
CDR3 protein: CASNGRVTDTQYF
J gene: TRBJ2-3
clone size: few
V gene: TRBV12-3/TRBV12-4
D gene: TRBD2

CDR3 DNA: TGTGCCAGCAGCTCGGGCGGGCGAGAAACCGGGGAGCTGTTTTTT
CDR3 protein: CASSSGGRETGELFF
J gene: TRBJ2-2
clone size: .
V gene: TRBV7-4
D gene: .

CDR3 DNA: TGCAGTGCTAGCCCACTGTACCAGGGGGGGCAGTTCTTC
CDR3 protein: CSASPLYQGGQFF
J gene: TRBJ2-1
clone size: .
V gene: TRBV20-1
D gene: .

CDR3 DNA: TGCTGTGCTAGAGAGAAAGGATTTTTAGCCAAAAACATTCAGTACTTC
CDR3 protein: CCAREKGFLAKNIQYF
J gene: TRBJ2-4
clone size: .
V gene: TRBV20-1
D gene: .

CDR3 DNA: TGCAGTGCTAGAGGGGCACCGGGACTACCCTCCGATACGCAGTATTTT
CDR3 protein: CSARGAPGLPSDTQYF
J gene: TRBJ2-3
clone size: few
V gene: TRBV20-1
D gene: TRBD2

CDR3 DNA: TGTGCCAGCAGCTTAAGGACTAGCGTCTACGAGCAGTACTTC
CDR3 protein: CASSLRTSVYEQYF
J gene: TRBJ2-7
clone size: .
V gene: TRBV11-1
D gene: TRBD2

CDR3 DNA: TGTGCCAGCAGTTTCCGGGGCCCCTATGGCTACACCTTC
CDR3 protein: CASSFRGPYGYTF
J gene: TRBJ1-2
clone size: few
V gene: TRBV28
D gene: .

CDR3 DNA: TGCGCCACAGGACAGGGATATAATTCCGGGGAGCTGTTTTTT
CDR3 protein: CATGQGYNSGELFF
J gene: TRBJ2-2
clone size: .
V gene: TRBV5-1
D gene: TRBD1

CDR3 DNA: TGTGCCAGCAGTTTGGACAGGGGGAGGCCCCAGCATTTT
CDR3 protein: CASSLDRGRPQHF
J gene: TRBJ1-5
clone size: many
V gene: TRBV12-3/TRBV12-4
D gene: TRBD1